This is a list of T cell receptor beta chains from one sample in a study of CD8 T cells in Susac syndrome. TCRdb reprocessed the immunoSEQ multiplex PCR reads with MiXCR, giving one entry per CDR3 protein. In the table there are about 280,000 distinct CDR3 sequences, around 84% of which are singletons. Sequencing was performed on CD8+ T cells from PBMCs. These receptor sequences come from a human donor with multiple sclerosis. Each CDR3 is given without its conserved first and last residue. Only some rows state a clone size, as once, few, many or a class for expanded clones.

V: TRBV19; size: -; J: TRBJ1-5; CDR3: ASSLMTGNNQPQH
V: TRBV9; size: -; J: TRBJ1-1; CDR3: ASSPSGQGNTEAF
V: TRBV2; size: -; J: TRBJ2-4; CDR3: ASSPTGWADIQY
V: TRBV11-2; size: -; J: TRBJ2-1; CDR3: ASSLRDREWNEQF
V: TRBV2; size: -; J: TRBJ2-1; CDR3: ASSEALASLLDEQF
V: TRBV4-2; size: -; J: TRBJ1-1; CDR3: ASSQVLGNTEAF
V: TRBV29-1; size: -; J: TRBJ2-1; CDR3: SVEGLPTSGRTSSYNEQF
V: TRBV9; size: -; J: TRBJ1-3; CDR3: ASRAAGLGNTIY
V: TRBV5-5; size: -; J: TRBJ1-1; CDR3: ASSLSAGWATEAF
V: TRBV28; size: -; J: TRBJ2-7; CDR3: ASSFSGQGLSMSAYEQY
V: TRBV5-1; size: -; J: TRBJ2-1; CDR3: ASSFRGRDGGNEQF
V: TRBV6-1; size: few; J: TRBJ1-4; CDR3: ASSPDLRAEKLF
V: TRBV28; size: -; J: TRBJ1-1; CDR3: ASIYQGENTEAF
V: TRBV5-1; size: -; J: TRBJ2-1; CDR3: ASSPDRGINEQF
V: TRBV6-5; size: -; J: TRBJ2-3; CDR3: ASSYPSDRGPADTQY
V: TRBV25-1; size: -; J: TRBJ1-2; CDR3: ASQPGYRDGYT
V: TRBV5-6; size: -; J: TRBJ2-7; CDR3: ASSLSQPYEQY
V: TRBV28; size: -; J: TRBJ2-5; CDR3: ASSLAGESH
V: TRBV4-1; size: once; J: TRBJ2-7; CDR3: ASSLRDTGMVNEQY
V: TRBV9; size: -; J: TRBJ2-1; CDR3: ASSVEEGLYNEQF
V: TRBV6-1; size: -; J: TRBJ1-2; CDR3: ASISGGFPT
V: TRBV27; size: -; J: TRBJ2-7; CDR3: ASSLRGEAYEQY
V: TRBV4-2; size: once; J: TRBJ1-5; CDR3: ASSQDLEAGGQPQH
V: TRBV12-5; size: -; J: TRBJ1-5; CDR3: ASGGASTHQPQH
V: TRBV7-9; size: -; J: TRBJ2-1; CDR3: ASSTSEDIEQF
V: TRBV29-1; size: -; J: TRBJ1-2; CDR3: SVDRGYNYGYT
V: TRBV11-2; size: few; J: TRBJ2-1; CDR3: ASSLDEFYNEQF
V: TRBV28; size: -; J: TRBJ1-1; CDR3: ASSFGRYTEAF